These 5 T cell receptor beta chains originate from one sample sequenced in a study of CD8+CD57+ T cells in acquired aplastic anemia. For CDR3 and TCR beta VDJ profiling, genomic DNA was the template used. TCRdb reprocessed the reads via MiXCR and lists one record per CDR3 protein. This table holds around 80,000 distinct CDR3 sequences, about 70% found once. Patients included in sequencing had previously demonstrated CD8+CD57+ cell expansion by flow cytometry. Sample: sorted CD4+, CD8+, or CD8+CD57+ T cells (not recorded which) from PBMCs. The receptors were sampled from a human donor with aplastic anemia.

The chain employs TRBV7-3 and TRBJ2-3, with D maybe TRBD2 (5 bases). The CDR3 loop spans 14 amino acids. The V end lost 5 bases, the J end lost 5 bases, and 14 bases lay between the germline ends. The germline CDR1 and CDR2 sequences are SGHTA and FQGTGA. CDR3 bases: TGTGCCAGCAGCCGGACTTCCCGGGGAGATACGCAGTATTTT. Its protein product is CASSRTSRGDTQYF.

A single count supports this clonotype. The rearrangement uses TRBV2 and TRBJ2-3; 12 bases match TRBD2. V lost 1 base to trimming and J lost 7 bases; unmatched junction nucleotides: 9. The length of the CDR3 is 17 residues. CDR1 and CDR2 from the germline V gene are SNHLY and FYNNEI. CDR3 sequence: CASSEDSASGGAHTQYF. CDR3 sequence (DNA): TGTGCCAGCAGTGAAGACTCAGCTAGCGGGGGGGCACATACGCAGTATTTT.

Note on this clonotype: An end of the junction differs from the germline gene, which may be a read error. This sequence joins TRBV7-3 and TRBJ2-2; no reliable D call. Germline lookup yields CDR1 SGHTA and CDR2 FQGTGA. The CDR3 sequence is 12 residues long. The CDR3 protein is CASSPDSGELFF. CDR3 sequence (DNA): TGTGCCAGCAGCCCTGATTCCGGTGAGCTGTTTTTT.

This clonotype has ten or more counts. The junction differs from germline at one of its ends, possibly a read error. The J gene is TRBJ1-1, the V gene TRBV15; TRBD1 is a possible D gene (6 bases). CDR3 length: 15 amino acids. Looked up from germline, CDR1 is LNHNV and CDR2 is YYDKDF (reference sequence). Here the CDR3 reads CATSRDYQGNAEAFF. CDR3 DNA: TGTGCCACCAGCAGAGATTATCAGGGGAACGCTGAAGCTTTCTTT.

The chain combines TRBV9 with TRBJ2-1; 7 nucleotides match TRBD1. Germline V CDR1 and CDR2: SGDLS, YYNGEE. V shed 4 bases, J shed 7 bases, and the junction held 5 bases outside the gene matches. This CDR3 is built from 13 residues. CDR3 sequence: CASSRGQPNEQFF. The CDR3 region has the DNA TGTGCCAGCAGCCGGGGACAGCCTAATGAGCAGTTCTTC. Full variable domain (rest looked up from reference TRBV9 and TRBJ2-1): DSGVTQTPKHLITATGQRVTLRCSPRSGDLSVYWYQQSLDQGLQFLIQYYNGEERAKGNILERFSAQQFPDLHSELNLSSLELGDSALYFCASSRGQPNEQFFGPGTRLTVL.